The 3 T cell receptor beta chains below all came from one sample that was sequenced in a study of blood T cell repertoires in COVID-19. Repertoires were generated with immunoSEQ multiplex PCR, while TCRdb's copy carries only in-frame clones and drops some. The data hold some 130,000 clones, with 85% to 90% observed a single time. Sequences were obtained from peripheral blood. Source of these receptors: a man between 70 and 80 years old with active COVID-19.

There are a few counts of this clone. V gene TRBV5-4 combines with J gene TRBJ2-2, with 8 bases lining up with TRBD2. With V trimmed by 2 bases and J by 3 bases, 3 bases remained unmatched. CDR1 and CDR2 (germline): SGHNT, YYREEE (reference sequence). The CDR3 is 15 residues long. DNA for the CDR3: TGTGCCAGCAGCTTCCCAGCGGGAGACACCGGGGAGCTGTTTTTT. Translating it yields CASSFPAGDTGELFF.

This chain joins TRBV6-6 and TRBJ1-1; the match to TRBD1 covers 8 bases. The length of the CDR3 is 13 residues. In germline, CDR1 is MNHNY, CDR2 SVGAGI (reference sequence). V shed 8 bases and J 4 bases; nucleotides not matched to a gene: 6. The CDR3 coding sequence is TGTGCCAGCCTTAGGACAGGGACCACTGAAGCTTTCTTT. Translating it yields CASLRTGTTEAFF.

The rearrangement uses TRBV5-5 and TRBJ2-2; TRBD2 might be the D (5 bases). The CDR3 loop spans 16 amino acids. Per germline, CDR1 SGHKS and CDR2 YYEKEE (reference sequence). The V end lost 4 bases, the J end lost 2 bases, and 15 bases lay between the germline ends. This CDR3 reads CASSIPGWTNTGELFF. CDR3 nucleotide sequence: TGTGCCAGCAGCATCCCGGGATGGACTAACACCGGGGAGCTGTTTTTT.